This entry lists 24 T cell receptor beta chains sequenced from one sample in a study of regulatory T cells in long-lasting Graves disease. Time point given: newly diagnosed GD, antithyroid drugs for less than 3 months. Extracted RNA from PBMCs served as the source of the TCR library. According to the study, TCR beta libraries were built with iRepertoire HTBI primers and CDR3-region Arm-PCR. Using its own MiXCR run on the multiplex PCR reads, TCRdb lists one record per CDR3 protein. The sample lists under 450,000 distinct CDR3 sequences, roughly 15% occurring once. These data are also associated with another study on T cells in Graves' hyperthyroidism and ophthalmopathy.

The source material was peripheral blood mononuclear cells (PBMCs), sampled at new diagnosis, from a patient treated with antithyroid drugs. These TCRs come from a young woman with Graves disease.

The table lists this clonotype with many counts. Written as DNA, the CDR3 is TGTGCCAGCTCATCGGGACAGGGTGAGGGCTACACCTTC. It translates to CASSSGQGEGYTF. The V gene is TRBV18, the J gene TRBJ1-2, with 9 bases fitting TRBD1. Germline loops: CDR1 KGHSH, CDR2 LQKENI. Trimming cost V 5 bases and J 8 bases; bases outside gene matches: 6. The CDR3 spans 13 residues.

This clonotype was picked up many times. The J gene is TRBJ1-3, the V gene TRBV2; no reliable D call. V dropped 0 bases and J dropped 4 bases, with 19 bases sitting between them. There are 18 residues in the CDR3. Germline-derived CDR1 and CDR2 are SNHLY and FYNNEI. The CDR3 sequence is CASSEANGSPTSGNTIYF. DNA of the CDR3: TGTGCCAGCAGTGAAGCAAATGGGAGCCCTACCAGCGGAAACACCATATATTTT.

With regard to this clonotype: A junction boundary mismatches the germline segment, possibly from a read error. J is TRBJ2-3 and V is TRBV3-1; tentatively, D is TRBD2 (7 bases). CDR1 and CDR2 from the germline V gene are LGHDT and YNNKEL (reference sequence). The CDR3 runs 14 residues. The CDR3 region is CASIQFGGPDTQYF. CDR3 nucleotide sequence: TGTGCGAGCATCCAATTCGGGGGGCCAGATACGCAGTATTTT.

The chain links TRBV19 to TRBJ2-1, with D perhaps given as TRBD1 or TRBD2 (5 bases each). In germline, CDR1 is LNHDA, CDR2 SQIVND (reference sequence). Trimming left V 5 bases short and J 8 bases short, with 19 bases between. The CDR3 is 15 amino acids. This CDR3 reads CASSPGYSVGDEQFF. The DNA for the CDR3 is TGTGCCAGTAGTCCCGGGTACAGCGTGGGGGATGAGCAGTTCTTC. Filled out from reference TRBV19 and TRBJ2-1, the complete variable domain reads DGGITQSPKYLFRKEGQNVTLSCEQNLNHDAMYWYRQDPGQGLRLIYYSQIVNDFQKGDIAEGYSVSREKKESFPLTVTSAQKNPTAFYLCASSPGYSVGDEQFFGPGTRLTVL.

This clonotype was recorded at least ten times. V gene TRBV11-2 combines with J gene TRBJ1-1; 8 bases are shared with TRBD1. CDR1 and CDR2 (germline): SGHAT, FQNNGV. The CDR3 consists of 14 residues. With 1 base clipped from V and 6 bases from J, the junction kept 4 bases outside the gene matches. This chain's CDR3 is CASSLGQGAAEAFF. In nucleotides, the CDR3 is TGTGCCAGCAGCTTAGGGCAGGGGGCGGCTGAAGCTTTCTTT. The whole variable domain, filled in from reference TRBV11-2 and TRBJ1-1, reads EAGVAQSPRYKIIEKRQSVAFWCNPISGHATLYWYQQILGQGPKLLIQFQNNGVVDDSQLPKDRFSAERLKGVDSTLKIQPAKLEDSAVYLCASSLGQGAAEAFFGQGTRLTVV.

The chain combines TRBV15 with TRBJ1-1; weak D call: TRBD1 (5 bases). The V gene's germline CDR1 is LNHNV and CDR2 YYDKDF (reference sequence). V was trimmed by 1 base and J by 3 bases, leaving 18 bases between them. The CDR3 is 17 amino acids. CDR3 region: CATSRGGFQGLYTEAFF. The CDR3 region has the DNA TGTGCCACCAGCAGAGGGGGGTTCCAGGGTTTATACACTGAAGCTTTCTTT.

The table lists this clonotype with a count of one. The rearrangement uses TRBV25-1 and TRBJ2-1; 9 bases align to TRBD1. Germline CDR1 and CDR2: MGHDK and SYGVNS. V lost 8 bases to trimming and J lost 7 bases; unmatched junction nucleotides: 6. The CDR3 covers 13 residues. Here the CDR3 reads CASGGTGMNEQFF. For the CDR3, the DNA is TGTGCCAGCGGTGGGACAGGGATGAATGAGCAGTTCTTC.

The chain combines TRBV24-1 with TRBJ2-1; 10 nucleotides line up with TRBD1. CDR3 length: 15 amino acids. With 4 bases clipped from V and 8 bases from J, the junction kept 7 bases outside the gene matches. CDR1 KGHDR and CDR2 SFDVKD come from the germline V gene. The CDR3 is CATSDGGQGKDEQFF. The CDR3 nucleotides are TGTGCCACCAGTGACGGGGGACAGGGGAAGGATGAGCAGTTCTTC.

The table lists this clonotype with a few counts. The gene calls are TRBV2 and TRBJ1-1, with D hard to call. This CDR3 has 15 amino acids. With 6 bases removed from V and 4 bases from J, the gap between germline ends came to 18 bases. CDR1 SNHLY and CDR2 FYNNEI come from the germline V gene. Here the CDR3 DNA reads TGTGCCAGCAGCCCCCCGGGGAGTGGACTCACTGAAGCTTTCTTT. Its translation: CASSPPGSGLTEAFF.

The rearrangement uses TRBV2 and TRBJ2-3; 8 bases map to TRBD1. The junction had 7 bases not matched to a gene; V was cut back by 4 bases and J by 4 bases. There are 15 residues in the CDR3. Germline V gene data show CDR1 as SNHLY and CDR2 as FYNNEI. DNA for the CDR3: TGTGCCAGCAGTGGACAGGGGAATGGCGCAGATACGCAGTATTTT. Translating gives CASSGQGNGADTQYF.

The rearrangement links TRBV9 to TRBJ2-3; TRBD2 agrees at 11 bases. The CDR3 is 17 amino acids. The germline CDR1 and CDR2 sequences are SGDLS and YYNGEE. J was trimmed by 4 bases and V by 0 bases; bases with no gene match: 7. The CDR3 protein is CASSVDSASGRPDTQYF. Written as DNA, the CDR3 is TGTGCCAGCAGCGTAGACTCGGCTAGCGGGAGGCCAGATACGCAGTATTTT.

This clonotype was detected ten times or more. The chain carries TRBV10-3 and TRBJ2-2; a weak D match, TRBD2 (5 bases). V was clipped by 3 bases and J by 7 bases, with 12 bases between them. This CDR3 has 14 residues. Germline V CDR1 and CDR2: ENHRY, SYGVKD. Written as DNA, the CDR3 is TGTGCCATCAGTGACATTGCGGGCGGCGGGGAGCTGTTTTTT. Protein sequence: CAISDIAGGGELFF.

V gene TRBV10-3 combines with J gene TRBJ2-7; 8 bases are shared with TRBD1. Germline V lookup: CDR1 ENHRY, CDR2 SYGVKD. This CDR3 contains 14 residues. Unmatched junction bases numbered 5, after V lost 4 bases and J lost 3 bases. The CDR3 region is CAISAPDRDYEQYF. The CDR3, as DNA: TGTGCCATCAGTGCCCCGGACAGGGACTACGAGCAGTACTTC.

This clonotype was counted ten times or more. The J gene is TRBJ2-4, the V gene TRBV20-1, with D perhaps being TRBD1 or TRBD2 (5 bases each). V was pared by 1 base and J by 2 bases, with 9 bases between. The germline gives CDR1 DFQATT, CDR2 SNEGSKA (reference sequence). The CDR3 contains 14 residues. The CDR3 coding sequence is TGCAGTGCTAGAGGAGGGGTAACCAAAAACATTCAGTACTTC. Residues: CSARGGVTKNIQYF.

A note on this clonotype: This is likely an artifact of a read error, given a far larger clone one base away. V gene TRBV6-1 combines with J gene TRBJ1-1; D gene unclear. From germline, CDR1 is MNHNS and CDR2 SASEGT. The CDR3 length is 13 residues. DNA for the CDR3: TGTGCCAGCAGTCGGCCCCTGAACGCTGAAGCTTTCTTT. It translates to CASSRPLNAEAFF.

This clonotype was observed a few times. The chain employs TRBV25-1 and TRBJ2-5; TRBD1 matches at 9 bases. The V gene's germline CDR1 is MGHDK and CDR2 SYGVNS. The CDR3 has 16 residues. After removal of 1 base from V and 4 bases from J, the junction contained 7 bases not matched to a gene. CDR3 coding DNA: TGTGCCAGCAGTGAATTTGGCGGGACAGGGATAGAGACCCAGTACTTC. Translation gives CASSEFGGTGIETQYF. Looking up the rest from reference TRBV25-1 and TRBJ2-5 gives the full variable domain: EADIYQTPRYLVIGTGKKITLECSQTMGHDKMYWYQQDPGMELHLIHYSYGVNSTEKGDLSSESTVSRIRTEHFPLTLESARPSHTSQYLCASSEFGGTGIETQYFGPGTRLLVL.

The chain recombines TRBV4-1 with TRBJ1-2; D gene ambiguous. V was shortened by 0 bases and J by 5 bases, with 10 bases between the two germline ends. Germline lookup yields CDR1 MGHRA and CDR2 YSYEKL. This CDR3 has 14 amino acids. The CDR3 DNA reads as TGCGCCAGCAGCCAAGAAGGCAGACTATATGGCTACACCTTC. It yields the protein CASSQEGRLYGYTF.

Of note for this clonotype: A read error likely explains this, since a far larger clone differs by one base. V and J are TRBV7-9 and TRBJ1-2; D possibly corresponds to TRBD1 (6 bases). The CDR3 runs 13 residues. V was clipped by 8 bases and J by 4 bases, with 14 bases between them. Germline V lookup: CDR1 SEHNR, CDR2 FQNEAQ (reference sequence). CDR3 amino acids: CASGSTGPYGYTF. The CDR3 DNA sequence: TGTGCCAGCGGCTCGACAGGCCCCTATGGCTACACCTTC.

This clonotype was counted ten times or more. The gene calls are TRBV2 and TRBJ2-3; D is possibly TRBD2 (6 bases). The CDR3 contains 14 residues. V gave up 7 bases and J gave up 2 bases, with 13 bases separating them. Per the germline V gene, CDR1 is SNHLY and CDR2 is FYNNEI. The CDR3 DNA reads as TGTGCCAGCAAACGGCGGGGCTCCACAGATACGCAGTATTTT. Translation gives CASKRRGSTDTQYF.

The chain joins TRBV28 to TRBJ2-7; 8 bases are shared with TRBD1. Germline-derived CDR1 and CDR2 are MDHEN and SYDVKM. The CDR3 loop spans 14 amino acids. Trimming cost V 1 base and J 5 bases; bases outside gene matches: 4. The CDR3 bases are TGTGCCAGCAGTTTATCTGGACAGGGTAACGAGCAGTACTTC. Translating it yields CASSLSGQGNEQYF.

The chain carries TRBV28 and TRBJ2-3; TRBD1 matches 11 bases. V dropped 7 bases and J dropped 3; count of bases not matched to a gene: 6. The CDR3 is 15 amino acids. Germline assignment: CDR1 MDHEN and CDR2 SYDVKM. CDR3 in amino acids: CASTLGTGGTDTQYF. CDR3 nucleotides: TGTGCCAGCACCCTTGGGACAGGGGGGACAGATACGCAGTATTTT.

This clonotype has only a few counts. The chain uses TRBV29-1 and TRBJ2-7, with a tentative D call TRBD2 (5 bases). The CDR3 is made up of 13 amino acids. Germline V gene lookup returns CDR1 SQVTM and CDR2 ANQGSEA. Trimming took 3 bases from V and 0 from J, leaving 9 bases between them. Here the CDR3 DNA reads TGCAGCGTTGATCCGGCGGGCTCCTACGAGCAGTACTTC. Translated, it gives CSVDPAGSYEQYF.

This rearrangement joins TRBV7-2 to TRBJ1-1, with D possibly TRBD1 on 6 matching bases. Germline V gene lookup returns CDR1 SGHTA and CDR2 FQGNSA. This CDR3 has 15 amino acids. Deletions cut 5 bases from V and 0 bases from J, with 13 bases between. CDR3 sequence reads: CASSPRTVMNTEAFF. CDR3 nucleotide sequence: TGTGCCAGCAGCCCTCGGACAGTTATGAACACTGAAGCTTTCTTT.

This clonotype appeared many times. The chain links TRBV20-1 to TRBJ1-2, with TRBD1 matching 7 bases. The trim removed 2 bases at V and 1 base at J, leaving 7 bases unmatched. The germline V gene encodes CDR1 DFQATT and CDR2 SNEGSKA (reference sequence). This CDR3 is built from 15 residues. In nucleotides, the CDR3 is TGCAGTGCTAGATGGGCGGGACAGCTTAACTATGGCTACACCTTC. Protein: CSARWAGQLNYGYTF.